This T cell receptor (beta chain) was captured by sequencing in a study of T cell responses to AZD1222 COVID-19 vaccine. About the research overall: Second doses were pooled across both intervals (about 4 or about 12 weeks).

CDR1 is SGHVS and CDR2 is FNYEAQ in the germline V gene. This CDR3 region has 19 residues. V was pared by 2 bases and J by 0 bases, with 20 bases between. In regard to this clone: Antigen: not known.

The protocol was immunoSEQ multiplex PCR, while the TCRdb copy is restricted to in-frame clones and leaves out a portion. This sample has 150,000 to 200,000 clones, with 85% to 90% found just once. The study, taken as a whole, reports: Clonal diversity may have been underestimated in mostly white British donors. Spike-specific TCR repertoires showed rising breadth and depth after two AZD1222 doses. Repertoires were sampled only after the peak T cell response.

The sample here was peripheral blood, taken on day 0 of AZD1222 vaccination. This chain joins TRBV7-6 and TRBJ2-1; D may be TRBD2 (7 bases). This TCR was sampled from an adult in good health. The CDR3 loop is CASSLRGTNPSSSYNEQFF. CDR3 in DNA: TGTGCCAGCAGCTTAAGGGGGACTAACCCAAGTAGCTCCTACAATGAGCAGTTCTTC. The variable domain in full, with the rest retrieved from reference TRBV7-6 and TRBJ2-1, is GAGVSQSPRYKVTKRGQDVALRCDPISGHVSLYWYRQALGQGPEFLTYFNYEAQQDKSGLPNDRFSAERPEGSISTLTIQRTEQRDSAMYRCASSLRGTNPSSSYNEQFFGPGTRLTVL.